The rows below give T cell receptor beta chains drawn from one sample of a study of cytomegalovirus exposure and HLA in healthy donors. Sequencing was performed with immunoSEQ multiplex PCR; in TCRdb, only in-frame clones are kept and a portion is missing. This sample has 150,000 to 200,000 clones; about 76% occur once, and the top ten carry approximately 2%. The sample comprised PBMCs. Every receptor here comes from a female donor in good health and CMV-seronegative. Each CDR3 is given with its conserved first and last residue. A D gene is named only where the DNA matches it firmly. Size is stated for part of the rows, as once, few or many counts, or as a class when the clone is expanded.

size	D	V	J	DNA	CDR3
-	TRBD1	TRBV30	TRBJ2-4	TGTGCCTGGGGGACAGGGGTTAACATTCAGTACTTC	CAWGTGVNIQYF
-	-	TRBV18	TRBJ1-5	TGTGCCAGCTCCGCGGGTCCGGGGTATGCGAATCAGCCCCAGCATTTT	CASSAGPGYANQPQHF
once	-	TRBV6-5	TRBJ2-7	TGTGCCAGCAGTTACTCTAGCGGTTCCTCCTACGAGCAGTACTTC	CASSYSSGSSYEQYF
-	TRBD1	TRBV9	TRBJ1-1	TGTGCCAGCAGCGGACGACAGGGTCCGGTCACTGAAGCTTTCTTT	CASSGRQGPVTEAFF
-	-	TRBV2	TRBJ1-1	TGTGCCAGCAGTGAACGATGGAGGGAAGCTTTCTTT	CASSERWREAFF
-	TRBD1	TRBV30	TRBJ2-5	TGTGCCTGGAGTGTAGTTGGACAGGGGAGCAAGCAGTACTTC	CAWSVVGQGSKQYF
-	TRBD1	TRBV25-1	TRBJ2-7	TGTGCCAGCCGGGACAGGGGTTCCTACGAGCAGTACTTC	CASRDRGSYEQYF
-	-	TRBV2	TRBJ1-5	TGTGCCAGCAGGGCTGCAGGGGATCAGCCCCAGCATTTT	CASRAAGDQPQHF
-	TRBD2	TRBV23-1	TRBJ2-3	TGCGCCTTCCTGGGAAGGTGCGGGAGGGTGCGGGATACGCAGTATTTT	CAFLGRCGRVRDTQYF
few	TRBD2	TRBV27	TRBJ2-5	TGTGCCAGCCCCCGGGAGGGGGGGCGAGAGACCCAGTACTTC	CASPREGGRETQYF
-	TRBD2	TRBV6-4	TRBJ2-3	TGTGCCAGCAGTGAAAACGTACGGGGGGGGGCAGATACGCAGTATTTT	CASSENVRGGADTQYF
few	-	TRBV27	TRBJ1-5	TGTGCCAGCAGTTACAACAGGGATCACAATCAGCCCCAGCATTTT	CASSYNRDHNQPQHF
-	TRBD2	TRBV5-1	TRBJ2-5	TGCGCCAGCAGCTTAACACCAGGACTAGCGGGTGGGGAGACCCAGTACTTC	CASSLTPGLAGGETQYF
-	-	TRBV5-1	TRBJ1-2	TGCGCCAGCAGCTTGGACCGCGATGCTAACTATGGCTACACCTTC	CASSLDRDANYGYTF
-	TRBD1	TRBV10-3	TRBJ1-2	TGTGCCATCAGATCAGACAGGGCTACTGGCTACACCTTC	CAIRSDRATGYTF
-	-	TRBV29-1	TRBJ1-1	TGCAGCGTTGATGTCGGGGGAGGCACTGAAGCTTTCTTT	CSVDVGGGTEAFF
-	-	TRBV27	TRBJ1-1	TGTGCCAGCAGTTTAGCCCGGGGAAACACTGAAGCTTTCTTT	CASSLARGNTEAFF
-	-	TRBV4-2	TRBJ1-5	TGTGCCAGCAGCCAGGGGGCGAACAATCAGCCCCAGCATTTT	CASSQGANNQPQHF
-	-	TRBV11-2	TRBJ1-1	TGTGCCACGGGGAATAATGAAGCTTTCTTT	CATGNNEAFF
many	-	TRBV20-1	TRBJ1-2	TGCAGTGCTAAAGGGGATGGCTACACCTTC	CSAKGDGYTF
-	TRBD1	TRBV29-1	TRBJ2-1	TGCAGCGTTGGAAGGGGACAGGGGATAGGCAATGAGCAGTTCTTC	CSVGRGQGIGNEQFF
-	-	TRBV23-1	TRBJ2-3	TGCGCCAGCAGTCACACACTCCGGGACACTGGCACAGATACGCAGTATTTT	CASSHTLRDTGTDTQYF
-	TRBD1	TRBV12-5	TRBJ2-1	TGTGCTAGTGGTTTATTGGGACAGGGGTTCGGTGAGCAGTTCTTC	CASGLLGQGFGEQFF
-	-	TRBV4-1	TRBJ1-2	TGCGCCAGCAGACAGGCCGCAGGAGTAGATGGCTACACCTTC	CASRQAAGVDGYTF
-	-	TRBV5-1	TRBJ2-5	TGCGCCAGCGCGTCGGGGGGCGTCGGGGAGACCCAGTACTTC	CASASGGVGETQYF
once	TRBD2	TRBV2	TRBJ2-1	TGTGCCAGCACTACTAGCGGGGATGAGCAGTTCTTC	CASTTSGDEQFF
-	-	TRBV2	TRBJ1-1	TGTGCCAGCAGTCCGGGACTGGAGAACACTGAAGCTTTCTTT	CASSPGLENTEAFF
-	-	TRBV6-6	TRBJ1-5	TGTGCCAGCAGTTACTCAAGCGGGCAGCCCCAGCATTTT	CASSYSSGQPQHF